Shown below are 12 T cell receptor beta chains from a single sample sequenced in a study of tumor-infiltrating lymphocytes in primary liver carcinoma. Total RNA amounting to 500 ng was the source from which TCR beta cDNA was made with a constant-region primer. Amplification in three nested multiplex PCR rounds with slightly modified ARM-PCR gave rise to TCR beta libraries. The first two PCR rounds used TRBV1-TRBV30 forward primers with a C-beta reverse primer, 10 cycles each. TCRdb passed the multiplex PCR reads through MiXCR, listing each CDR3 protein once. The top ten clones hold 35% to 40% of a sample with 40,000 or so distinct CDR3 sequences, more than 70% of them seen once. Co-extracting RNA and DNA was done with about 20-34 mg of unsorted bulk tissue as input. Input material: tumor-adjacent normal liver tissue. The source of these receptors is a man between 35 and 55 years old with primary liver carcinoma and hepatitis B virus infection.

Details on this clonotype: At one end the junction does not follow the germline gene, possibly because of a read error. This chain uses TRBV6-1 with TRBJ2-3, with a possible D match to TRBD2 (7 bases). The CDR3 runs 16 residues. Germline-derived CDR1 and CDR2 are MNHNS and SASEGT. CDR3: CASCEARGGGTDMQYF. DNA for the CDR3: TGTGCCAGCTGTGAAGCGCGAGGGGGGGGCACAGATATGCAGTATTTT.

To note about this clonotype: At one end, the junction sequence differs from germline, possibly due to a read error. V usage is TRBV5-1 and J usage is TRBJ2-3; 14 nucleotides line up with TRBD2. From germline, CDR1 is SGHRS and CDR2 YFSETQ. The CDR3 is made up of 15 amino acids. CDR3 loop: CANSLRTSGGNTQYF. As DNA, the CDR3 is TGCGCCAACAGCCTGCGGACTAGCGGGGGGAATACGCAGTATTTT.

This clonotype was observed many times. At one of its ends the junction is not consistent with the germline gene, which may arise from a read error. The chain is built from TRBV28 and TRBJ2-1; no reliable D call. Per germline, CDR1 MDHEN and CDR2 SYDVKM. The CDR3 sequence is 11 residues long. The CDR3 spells CASSSFLSYLF. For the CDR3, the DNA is TGTGCCAGCAGTTCTTTTTTATCATATCTCTTC.

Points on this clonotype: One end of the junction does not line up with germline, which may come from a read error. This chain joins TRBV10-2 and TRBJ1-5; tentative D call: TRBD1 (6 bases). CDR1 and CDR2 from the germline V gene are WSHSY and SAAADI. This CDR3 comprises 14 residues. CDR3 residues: CVSSEIAGDPPQHF. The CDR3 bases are TGCGTCAGCAGTGAGATCGCAGGGGATCCGCCCCAGCATTTT.

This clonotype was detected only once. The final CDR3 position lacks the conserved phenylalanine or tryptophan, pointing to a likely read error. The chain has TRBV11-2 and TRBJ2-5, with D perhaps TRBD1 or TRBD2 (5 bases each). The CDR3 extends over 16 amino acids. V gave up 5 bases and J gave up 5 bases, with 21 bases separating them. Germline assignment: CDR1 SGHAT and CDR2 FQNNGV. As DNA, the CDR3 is TGTGCCAGCAGCCCTGGGGCCCGAGGGGATGCCGAGACCCAGTACTAC. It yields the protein CASSPGARGDAETQYY.

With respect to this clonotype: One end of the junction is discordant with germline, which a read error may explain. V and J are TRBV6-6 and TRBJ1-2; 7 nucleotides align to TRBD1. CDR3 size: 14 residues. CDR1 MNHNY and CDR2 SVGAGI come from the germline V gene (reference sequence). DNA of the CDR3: TGTGACAGCAGCCCCGACAGGGACTTTTATGGCTACACCTTC. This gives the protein CDSSPDRDFYGYTF.

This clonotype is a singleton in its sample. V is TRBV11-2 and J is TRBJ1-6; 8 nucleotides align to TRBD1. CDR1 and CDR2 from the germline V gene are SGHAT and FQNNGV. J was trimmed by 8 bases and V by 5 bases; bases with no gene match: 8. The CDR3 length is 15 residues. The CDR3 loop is CASSLEDRAHSPLHF. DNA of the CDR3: TGTGCCAGCAGCCTCGAGGACAGGGCCCATTCACCCCTCCACTTT.

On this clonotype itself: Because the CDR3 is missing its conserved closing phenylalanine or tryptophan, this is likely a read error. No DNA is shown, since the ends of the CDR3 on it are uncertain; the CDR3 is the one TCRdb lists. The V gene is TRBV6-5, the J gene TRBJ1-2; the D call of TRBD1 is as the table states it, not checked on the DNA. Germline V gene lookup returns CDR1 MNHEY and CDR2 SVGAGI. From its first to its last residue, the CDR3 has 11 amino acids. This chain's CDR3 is CASSAGTGYTI.

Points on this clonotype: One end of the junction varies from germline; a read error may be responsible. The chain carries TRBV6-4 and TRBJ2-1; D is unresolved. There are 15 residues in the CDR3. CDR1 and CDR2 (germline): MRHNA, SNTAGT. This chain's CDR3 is CDSSAEPPTTHEQFF. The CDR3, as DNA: TGTGACAGCAGCGCGGAACCCCCTACAACGCACGAGCAGTTCTTC.

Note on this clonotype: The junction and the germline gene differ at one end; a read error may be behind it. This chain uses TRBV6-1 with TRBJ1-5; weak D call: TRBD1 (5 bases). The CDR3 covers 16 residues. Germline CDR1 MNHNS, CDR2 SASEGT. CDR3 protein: CASRGDGGVVESAPAF. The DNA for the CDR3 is TGTGCCAGCAGGGGAGACGGGGGGGTCGTGGAATCAGCCCCGGCATTT.

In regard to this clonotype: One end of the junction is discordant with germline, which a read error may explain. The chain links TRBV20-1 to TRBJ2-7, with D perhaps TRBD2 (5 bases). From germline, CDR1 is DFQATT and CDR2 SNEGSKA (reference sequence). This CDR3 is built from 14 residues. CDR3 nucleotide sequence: TGCAGTGCTAGAGATGAAGGACTCAGCTACGAGCGGTACTTC. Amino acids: CSARDEGLSYERYF.

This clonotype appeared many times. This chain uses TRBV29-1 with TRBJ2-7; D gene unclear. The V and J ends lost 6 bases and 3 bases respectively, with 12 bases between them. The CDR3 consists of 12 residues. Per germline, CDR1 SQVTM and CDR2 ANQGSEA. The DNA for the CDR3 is TGCAGCGTCCGAGGAACACACTACGAGCAGTACTTC. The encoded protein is CSVRGTHYEQYF.